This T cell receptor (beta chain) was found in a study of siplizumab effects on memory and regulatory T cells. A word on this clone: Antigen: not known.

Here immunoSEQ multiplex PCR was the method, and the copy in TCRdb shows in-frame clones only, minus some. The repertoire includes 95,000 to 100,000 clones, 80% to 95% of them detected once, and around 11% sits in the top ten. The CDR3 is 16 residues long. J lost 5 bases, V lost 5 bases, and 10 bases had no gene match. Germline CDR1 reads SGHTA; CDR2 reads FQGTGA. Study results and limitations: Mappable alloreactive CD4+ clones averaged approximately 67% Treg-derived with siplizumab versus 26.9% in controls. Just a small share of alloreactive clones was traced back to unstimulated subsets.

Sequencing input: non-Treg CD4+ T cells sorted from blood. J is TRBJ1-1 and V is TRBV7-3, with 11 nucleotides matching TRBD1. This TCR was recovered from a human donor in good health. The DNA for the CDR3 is TGTGCCAGCAGCCCAAGCCCCGGGACAGGGGGGACTGAAGCTTTCTTT. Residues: CASSPSPGTGGTEAFF.